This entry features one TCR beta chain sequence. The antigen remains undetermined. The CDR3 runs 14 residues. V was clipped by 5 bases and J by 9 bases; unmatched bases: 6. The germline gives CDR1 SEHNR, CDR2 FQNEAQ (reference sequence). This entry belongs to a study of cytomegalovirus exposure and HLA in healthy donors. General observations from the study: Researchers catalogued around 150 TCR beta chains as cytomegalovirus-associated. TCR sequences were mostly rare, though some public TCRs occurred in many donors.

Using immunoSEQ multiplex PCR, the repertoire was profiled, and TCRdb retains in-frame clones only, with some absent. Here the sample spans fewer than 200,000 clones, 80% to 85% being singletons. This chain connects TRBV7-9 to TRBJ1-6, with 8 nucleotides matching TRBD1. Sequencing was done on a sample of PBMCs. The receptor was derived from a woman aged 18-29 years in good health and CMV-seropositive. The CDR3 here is CASSRQGTGSPLHF. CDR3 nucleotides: TGTGCCAGCAGCCGACAGGGGACGGGTTCACCCCTCCACTTT.